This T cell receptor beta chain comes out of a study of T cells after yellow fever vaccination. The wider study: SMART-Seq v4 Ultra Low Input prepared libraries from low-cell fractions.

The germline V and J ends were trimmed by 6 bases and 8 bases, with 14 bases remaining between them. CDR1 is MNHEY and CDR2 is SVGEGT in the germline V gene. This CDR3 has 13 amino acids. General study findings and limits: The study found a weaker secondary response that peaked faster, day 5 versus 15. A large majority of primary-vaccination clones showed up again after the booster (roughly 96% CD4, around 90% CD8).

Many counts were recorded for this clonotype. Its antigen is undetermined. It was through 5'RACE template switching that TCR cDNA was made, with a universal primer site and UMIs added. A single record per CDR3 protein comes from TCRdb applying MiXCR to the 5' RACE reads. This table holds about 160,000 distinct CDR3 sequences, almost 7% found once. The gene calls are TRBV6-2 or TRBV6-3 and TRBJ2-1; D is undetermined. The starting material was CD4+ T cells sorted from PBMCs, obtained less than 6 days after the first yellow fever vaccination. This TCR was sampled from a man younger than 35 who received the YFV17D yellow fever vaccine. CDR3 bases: TGTGCCAGCAGCCCATTACCTCTCCATGAGCAGTTCTTC. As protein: CASSPLPLHEQFF.